Listed below are T cell receptor beta chains from one sample, sequenced in a study of STAT5B mutations in CD4+ large granular lymphocyte leukemia. Measured with immunoSEQ multiplex PCR; TCRdb has only the in-frame clones, and not every one. The repertoire holds about 38,000 clones, with around 75% as singletons. The specimen was CD4+ T cells from blood buffy coats. These receptors all stem from a human donor in good health. The CDR3 runs from the conserved cysteine through the conserved F or W. The D gene is left open where the match is weak. Rows give clone size only sometimes, using once, few, many, or a class for an expanded clone.

>12|-|TRBV6-5|once|TRBJ1-2
CASRPQGYGYTF
TGTGCCAGCAGGCCACAGGGCTATGGCTACACCTTC
>15|-|TRBV5-1|-|TRBJ2-3
CASRTSGSSTDTQYF
TGCGCCAGCAGAACGTCGGGCTCCAGCACAGATACGCAGTATTTT
>14|-|TRBV7-2|-|TRBJ2-7
CASSLDVSVYEQYF
TGTGCCAGCAGCTTAGACGTCAGCGTCTACGAGCAGTACTTC
>13|TRBD1|TRBV29-1|few|TRBJ1-5
CSVEIGGGQPQHF
TGCAGCGTTGAAATAGGGGGCGGGCAGCCCCAGCATTTT
>16|TRBD1|TRBV5-4|-|TRBJ2-2
CASSLSDRGYTGELFF
TGTGCCAGCAGCTTATCGGACAGGGGGTACACCGGGGAGCTGTTTTTT
>18|TRBD1|TRBV5-4|-|TRBJ2-7
CASSYNLDLTGGNYEQYF
TGTGCCAGCAGCTATAACCTCGACCTGACAGGGGGTAACTACGAGCAGTACTTC
>16|TRBD1|TRBV10-3|once|TRBJ2-2
CAISDETGSITGELFF
TGTGCCATCAGTGACGAGACAGGGAGTATAACCGGGGAGCTGTTTTTT
>16|-|TRBV7-9|-|TRBJ2-7
CASSLATGGRSYEQYF
TGTGCCAGCAGCTTAGCCACAGGAGGAAGATCCTACGAGCAGTACTTC
>15|-|TRBV18|-|TRBJ2-1
CASSPLTGTHNEQFF
TGTGCCAGCTCACCTCTTACAGGTACCCACAATGAGCAGTTCTTC
>18|TRBD2|TRBV9|-|TRBJ2-1
CASSVAVSSLAGVSEQFF
TGTGCCAGCAGCGTAGCCGTGTCGAGTCTAGCGGGAGTCTCGGAGCAGTTCTTC
>15|-|TRBV9|-|TRBJ2-7
CASSVSGTASYEQYF
TGTGCCAGCAGCGTTTCCGGGACGGCCTCCTACGAGCAGTACTTC
>15|-|TRBV7-9|-|TRBJ1-1
CASSPWPQGDTEAFF
TGTGCCAGCAGCCCTTGGCCTCAAGGCGACACTGAAGCTTTCTTT
>14|-|TRBV11-2|-|TRBJ2-7
CASSFSDGGYEQYF
TGTGCCAGCAGCTTCTCGGACGGCGGCTACGAGCAGTACTTC
>16|TRBD1|TRBV5-1|few|TRBJ1-4
CASRPGQGWTNEKLFF
TGCGCCAGCAGGCCAGGACAGGGTTGGACTAATGAAAAACTGTTTTTT
>16|-|TRBV4-2|-|TRBJ1-4
CASSQGAGTEMKGLFF
TGTGCCAGCAGCCAAGGTGCCGGGACTGAGATGAAGGGACTGTTTTTT
>17|TRBD1|TRBV4-1|-|TRBJ2-7
CASSRTLLRGQGPVGYF
TGCGCCAGCAGCCGGACTCTTCTGCGGGGACAGGGGCCTGTGGGGTACTTC
>14|TRBD1|TRBV7-7|few|TRBJ2-5
CASSRDRREETQYF
TGTGCTAGCAGCCGGGACAGGAGAGAAGAGACCCAGTACTTC
>14|TRBD1|TRBV30|-|TRBJ2-5
CAWSVTGGWETQYF
TGTGCCTGGAGTGTAACAGGGGGCTGGGAGACCCAGTACTTC
>13|-|TRBV25-1|-|TRBJ1-5
CASAGGGGQPQHF
TGTGCCAGCGCGGGGGGGGGAGGTCAGCCCCAGCATTTT
>17|TRBD2|TRBV29-1|-|TRBJ2-5
CSVEGLGLAGYQETQYF
TGCAGCGTTGAAGGTCTTGGACTAGCGGGGTACCAAGAGACCCAGTACTTC
>14|-|TRBV6-5|-|TRBJ1-3
CASSRHNSGNTIYF
TGTGCCAGCTCGAGACACAACTCTGGAAACACCATATATTTT
>14|-|TRBV10-1|-|TRBJ1-5
CASPRPDSHQPQHF
TGCGCCAGCCCGAGGCCCGATAGCCATCAGCCCCAGCATTTT
>17|TRBD2|TRBV7-2|-|TRBJ2-2
CASSPLLREFNTGELFF
TGTGCCAGCAGCCCCCTCTTGCGGGAGTTTAACACCGGGGAGCTGTTTTTT
>17|TRBD2|TRBV4-3|few|TRBJ2-1
CASSQETSGSWNNEQFF
TGCGCCAGCAGCCAAGAAACTAGCGGGAGTTGGAACAATGAGCAGTTCTTC
>15|-|TRBV7-9|-|TRBJ1-2
CASSLSDRANYGYTF
TGTGCCAGCAGCTTGTCGGACAGAGCTAACTATGGCTACACCTTC
>16|-|TRBV18|-|TRBJ2-3
CASSAARRAITDTQYF
TGTGCCAGCTCCGCGGCTAGGCGGGCGATCACAGATACGCAGTATTTT
>15|TRBD1|TRBV18|-|TRBJ2-7
CASSPGQRDSYEQYF
TGTGCCAGCTCGCCGGGACAGCGAGACTCCTACGAGCAGTACTTC
>17|TRBD2|TRBV12-5|-|TRBJ2-5
CASGLDLGLARQETQYF
TGTGCTAGTGGTTTGGACCTTGGACTAGCGAGACAAGAGACCCAGTACTTC
>14|TRBD1|TRBV7-2|-|TRBJ2-3
CASSLNRGADTQYF
TGTGCCAGCAGCTTGAACAGGGGGGCGGATACGCAGTATTTT
>14|TRBD2|TRBV27|-|TRBJ2-5
CASKMTSGGETQYF
TGTGCCAGCAAGATGACTAGCGGGGGGGAGACCCAGTACTTC
>14|TRBD1|TRBV7-9|-|TRBJ1-4
CASSPGQPNEKLFF
TGTGCCAGCAGCCCGGGACAGCCTAATGAAAAACTGTTTTTT
>14|-|TRBV4-3|-|TRBJ2-3
CASSQLGRWDTQYF
TGCGCCAGCAGCCAACTAGGCCGTTGGGATACGCAGTATTTT
>15|TRBD1|TRBV11-2|-|TRBJ1-4
CASSPRDRGYEKLFF
TGTGCCAGCAGCCCCCGGGACAGGGGCTATGAAAAACTGTTTTTT
>17|-|TRBV1|few|TRBJ1-2
CTSSQDRGGQKPYGYTF
TGCACCAGCAGCCAAGATCGCGGGGGACAGAAGCCCTATGGCTACACCTTC
>16|-|TRBV5-1|-|TRBJ1-1
CASSLDGRRMNTEAFF
TGCGCCAGCAGCTTGGATGGGCGACGAATGAACACTGAAGCTTTCTTT
>14|TRBD1|TRBV19|few|TRBJ1-2
CASRRQGSNYGYTF
TGTGCCAGTAGGAGACAGGGGTCTAACTATGGCTACACCTTC
>15|-|TRBV9|-|TRBJ2-5
CASSVALGIQETQYF
TGTGCCAGCAGCGTAGCTCTAGGGATCCAAGAGACCCAGTACTTC
>17|TRBD2|TRBV6-1|-|TRBJ2-1
CASSGGLGPSSYNEQFF
TGTGCCAGCAGTGGTGGACTAGGCCCGAGCTCCTACAATGAGCAGTTCTTC
>14|-|TRBV27|few|TRBJ2-3
CASSRFRGTDTQYF
TGTGCCAGCAGTCGGTTCAGGGGAACAGATACGCAGTATTTT
>15|TRBD2|TRBV7-9|once|TRBJ2-1
CASSPRGGSYNEQFF
TGTGCCAGCAGCCCCCGGGGGGGCTCCTACAATGAGCAGTTCTTC